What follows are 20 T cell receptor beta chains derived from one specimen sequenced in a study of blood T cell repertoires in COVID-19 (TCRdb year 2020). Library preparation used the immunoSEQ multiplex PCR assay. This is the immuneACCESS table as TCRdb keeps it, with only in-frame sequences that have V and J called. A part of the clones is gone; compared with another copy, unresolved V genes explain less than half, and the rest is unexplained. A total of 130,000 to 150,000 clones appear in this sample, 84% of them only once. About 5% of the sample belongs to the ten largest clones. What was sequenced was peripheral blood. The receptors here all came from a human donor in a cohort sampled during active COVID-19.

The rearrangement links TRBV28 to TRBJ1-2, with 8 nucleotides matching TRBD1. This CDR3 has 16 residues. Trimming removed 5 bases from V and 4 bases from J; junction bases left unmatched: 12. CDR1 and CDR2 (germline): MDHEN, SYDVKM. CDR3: CASSTRDRTRGYGYTF. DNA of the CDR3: TGTGCCAGCAGTACGCGGGACAGGACTAGGGGCTATGGCTACACCTTC.

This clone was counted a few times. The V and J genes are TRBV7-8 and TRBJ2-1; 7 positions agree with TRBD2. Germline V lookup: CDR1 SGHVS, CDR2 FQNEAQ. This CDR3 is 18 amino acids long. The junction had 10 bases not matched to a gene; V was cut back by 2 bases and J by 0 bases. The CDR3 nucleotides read TGTGCCAGCAGCTTAACCTCGGGGGGAGTGCTCTCCTACAATGAGCAGTTCTTC. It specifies CASSLTSGGVLSYNEQFF.

The CDR3 nucleotides read TGCGCCAGCAGCTCCGGACCCCAGGGTAACACTGAAGCTTTCTTT. Protein product: CASSSGPQGNTEAFF. This sequence joins TRBV5-1 and TRBJ1-1, with D maybe TRBD1 (5 bases). Per the germline V gene, CDR1 is SGHRS and CDR2 is YFSETQ. Trimming pared 3 bases from V and 2 bases from J, leaving 14 bases between. The CDR3 covers 15 residues.

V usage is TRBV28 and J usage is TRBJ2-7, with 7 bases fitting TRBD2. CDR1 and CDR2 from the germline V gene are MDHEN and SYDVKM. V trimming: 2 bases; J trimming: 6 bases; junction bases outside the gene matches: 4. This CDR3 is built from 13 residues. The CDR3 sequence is CASSLAGEIEQYV. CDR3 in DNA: TGTGCCAGCAGTTTAGCGGGAGAGATCGAGCAGTACGTC.

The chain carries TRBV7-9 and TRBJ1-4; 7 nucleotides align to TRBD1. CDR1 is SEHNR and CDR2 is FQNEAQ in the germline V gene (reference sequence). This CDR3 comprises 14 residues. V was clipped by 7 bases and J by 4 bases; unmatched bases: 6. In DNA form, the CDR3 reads TGTGCCAGCACCCTGGGACAGCTTAATGAAAAACTGTTTTTT. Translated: CASTLGQLNEKLFF.

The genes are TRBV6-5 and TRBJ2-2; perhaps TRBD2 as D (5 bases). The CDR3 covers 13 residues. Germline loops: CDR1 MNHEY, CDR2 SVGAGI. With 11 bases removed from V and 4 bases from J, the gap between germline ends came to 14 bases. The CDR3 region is CAASRVGTGELFF. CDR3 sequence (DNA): TGTGCCGCCTCGAGGGTGGGCACCGGGGAGCTGTTTTTT.

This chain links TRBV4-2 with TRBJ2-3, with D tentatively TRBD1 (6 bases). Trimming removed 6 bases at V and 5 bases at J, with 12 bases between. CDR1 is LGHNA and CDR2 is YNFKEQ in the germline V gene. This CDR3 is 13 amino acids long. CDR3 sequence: CASRNRVGDTQYF. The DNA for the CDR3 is TGTGCCAGCAGGAACAGGGTTGGAGATACGCAGTATTTT.

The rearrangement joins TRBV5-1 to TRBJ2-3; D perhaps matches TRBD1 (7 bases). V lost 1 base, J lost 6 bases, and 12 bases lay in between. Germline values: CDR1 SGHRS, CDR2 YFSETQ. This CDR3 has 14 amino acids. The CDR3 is CASSLRQGGDTQYF. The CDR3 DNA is TGCGCCAGCAGCTTGAGGCAGGGGGGTGATACGCAGTATTTT.

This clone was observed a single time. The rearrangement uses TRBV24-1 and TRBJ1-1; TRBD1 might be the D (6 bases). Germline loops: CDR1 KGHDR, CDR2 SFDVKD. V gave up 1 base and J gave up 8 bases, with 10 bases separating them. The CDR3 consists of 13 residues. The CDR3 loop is CATSDFGGREAFF. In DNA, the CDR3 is TGTGCCACCAGTGATTTCGGGGGGCGCGAAGCTTTCTTT.

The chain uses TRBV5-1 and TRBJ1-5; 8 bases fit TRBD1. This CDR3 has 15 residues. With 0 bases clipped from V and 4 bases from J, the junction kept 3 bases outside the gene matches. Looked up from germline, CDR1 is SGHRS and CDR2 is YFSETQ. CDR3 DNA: TGCGCCAGCAGCTTGGACACAGGGGGGAATCAGCCCCAGCATTTT. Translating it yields CASSLDTGGNQPQHF.

The CDR3 here is CTSSQDHNYNTDTQYF. Written as DNA, the CDR3 is TGCACCAGCAGCCAAGATCATAACTATAACACAGATACGCAGTATTTT. The rearrangement joins TRBV1 to TRBJ2-3; whether TRBD2, the table's D call, matches the DNA was not checked. TRBV1 is classified as a pseudogene. The CDR3 consists of 16 residues.

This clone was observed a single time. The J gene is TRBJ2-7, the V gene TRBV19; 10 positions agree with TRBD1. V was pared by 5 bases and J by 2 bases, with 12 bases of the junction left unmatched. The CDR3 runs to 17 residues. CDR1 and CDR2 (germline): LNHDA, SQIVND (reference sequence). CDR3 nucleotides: TGTGCCAGTAGTGCCACTCCTCGGGACAGGGGTCCCTACGAGCAGTACTTC. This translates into CASSATPRDRGPYEQYF.

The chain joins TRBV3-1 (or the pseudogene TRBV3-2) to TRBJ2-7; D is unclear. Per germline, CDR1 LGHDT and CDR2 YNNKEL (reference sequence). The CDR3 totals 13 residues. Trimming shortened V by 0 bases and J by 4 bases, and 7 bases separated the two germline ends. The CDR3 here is CASSQDGAYEQYF. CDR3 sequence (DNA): TGTGCCAGCAGCCAAGACGGAGCATACGAGCAGTACTTC.

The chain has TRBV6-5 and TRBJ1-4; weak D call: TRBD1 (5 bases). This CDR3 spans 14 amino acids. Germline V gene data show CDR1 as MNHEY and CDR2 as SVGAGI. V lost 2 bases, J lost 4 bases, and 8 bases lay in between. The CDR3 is CASSYVGGNEKLFF. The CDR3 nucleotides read TGTGCCAGCAGTTACGTGGGGGGTAATGAAAAACTGTTTTTT.

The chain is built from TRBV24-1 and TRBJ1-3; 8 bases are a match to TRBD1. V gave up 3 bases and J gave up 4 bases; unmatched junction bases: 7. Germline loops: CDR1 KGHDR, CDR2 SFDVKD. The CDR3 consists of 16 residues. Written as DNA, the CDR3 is TGTGCCACCAGTGATCTATCCAGGGGGCGCGGAAACACCATATATTTT. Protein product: CATSDLSRGRGNTIYF.

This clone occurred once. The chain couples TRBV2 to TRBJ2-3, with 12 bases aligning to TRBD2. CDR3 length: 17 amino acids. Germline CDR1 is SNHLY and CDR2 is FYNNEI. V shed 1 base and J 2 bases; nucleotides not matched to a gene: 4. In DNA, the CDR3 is TGTGCCAGCAGTGAAGAAAGGACTAGCGGGGTCACAGATACGCAGTATTTT. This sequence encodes CASSEERTSGVTDTQYF.

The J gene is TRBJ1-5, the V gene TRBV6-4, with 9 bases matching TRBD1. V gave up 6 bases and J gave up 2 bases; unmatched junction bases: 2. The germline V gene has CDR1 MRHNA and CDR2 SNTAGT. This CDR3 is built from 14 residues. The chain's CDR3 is CASRGQGGNQPQHF. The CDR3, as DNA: TGTGCCAGCAGGGGACAGGGAGGCAATCAGCCCCAGCATTTT.

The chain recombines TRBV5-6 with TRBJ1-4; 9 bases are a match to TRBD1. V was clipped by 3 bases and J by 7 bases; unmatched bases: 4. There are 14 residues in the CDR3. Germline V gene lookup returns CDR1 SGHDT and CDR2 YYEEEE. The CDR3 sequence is CASSSTGGGEKLFF. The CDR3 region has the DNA TGTGCCAGCAGCTCGACAGGGGGAGGTGAAAAACTGTTTTTT.

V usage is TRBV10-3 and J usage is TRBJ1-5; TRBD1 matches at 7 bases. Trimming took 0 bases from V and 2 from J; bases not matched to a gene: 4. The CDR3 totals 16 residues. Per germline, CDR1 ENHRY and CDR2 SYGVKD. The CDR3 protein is CAISESNRGGNQPQHF. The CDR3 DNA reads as TGTGCCATCAGTGAGTCGAACAGGGGCGGCAATCAGCCCCAGCATTTT.

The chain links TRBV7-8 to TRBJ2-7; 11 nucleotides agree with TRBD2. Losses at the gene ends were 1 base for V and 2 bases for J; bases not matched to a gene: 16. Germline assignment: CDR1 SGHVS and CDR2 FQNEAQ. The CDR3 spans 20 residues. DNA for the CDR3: TGTGCCAGCAGCTTAGAAGCACCCGTCTCGGGACTAGCGGACCCCTACGAGCAGTACTTC. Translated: CASSLEAPVSGLADPYEQYF.